These T cell receptor delta chains were read from a single sample in a study of Vδ1+ human thymocytes. TCRdb redid clone calling on the multiplex PCR reads using CATT. The profile shows around 23,000 delta-chain clones, more than 6.5% of them singletons. Sequenced input: Vdelta1+ gamma-delta thymocytes from the thymus. Receptors originate from a girl under three years old who had congenital heart surgery. Each CDR3 is given with its conserved first and last residue. A D gene is named only where the DNA matches it firmly. Some rows have no size entry. The others give once, few or many, or a class for an expanded clone.

v_gene,d_gene,abundance,j_gene,CDR3aa,CDR3nt
TRDV1,NA,few,TRDJ1,CALGELPLSSRKDPKLIF,TGTGCTCTTGGGGAACTTCCCCTATCATCACGGAAGGACCCGAAACTCATCTTT
TRDV1,TRDD3,few,TRDJ1,CALGEPPGDWGIYKGKLIF,TGTGCTCTTGGGGAACCCCCCGGGGACTGGGGGATATATAAAGGAAAACTCATCTTT
TRDV1,TRDD3,few,TRDJ1,CALGRSYGVDRGIRATDKLIF,TGTGCTCTTGGGAGATCCTACGGTGTCGACAGGGGGATACGCGCTACCGATAAACTCATCTTT
TRDV1,NA,NA,TRDJ1,CALGARVPQTKLIF,TGTGCTCTTGGGGCCAGAGTTCCGCAGACAAAACTCATCTTT
TRDV1,TRDD3,few,TRDJ1,CALGERFYPLPLGDSVSAGDKLIF,TGTGCTCTTGGGGAAAGGTTCTACCCGCTCCCACTGGGGGATAGCGTTAGTGCGGGCGATAAACTCATCTTT
TRDV1,NA,NA,TRDJ1,CALFLPFYTDKLIF,TGTGCTCTCTTTCTTCCCTTTTACACCGATAAACTCATCTTT
TRDV1,TRDD3,NA,TRDJ1,CALGELCLGIDDKLIF,TGTGCTCTTGGGGAACTCTGCCTGGGGATAGACGATAAACTCATCTTT
TRDV1,NA,few,TRDJ1,CALGEHNLRVSDKLIF,TGTGCTCTTGGGGAACATAACCTGCGAGTAAGCGATAAACTCATCTTT
TRDV1,NA,NA,TRDJ1,CALGELPGRGPGYKLIF,TGTGCTCTTGGGGAACTCCCAGGGAGGGGGCCAGGTTATAAACTCATCTTT
TRDV1,TRDD3,few,TRDJ1,CALGDIPPQYPMGDTPYTDKLIF,TGTGCTCTTGGGGACATCCCTCCCCAATACCCGATGGGGGATACGCCGTACACCGATAAACTCATCTTT
TRAV29/DV5,NA,NA,TRDJ1,CAASDDLVSTTGGGTNESSGLPQIYWADKLIF,TGTGCAGCAAGCGACGATCTCGTCTCAACGACGGGCGGCGGAACCAACGAATCTTCCGGCCTTCCCCAAATTTACTGGGCCGATAAACTCATCTTT
TRDV1,NA,NA,TRDJ1,CALGEKSLTDKLIF,TGTGCTCTTGGGGAAAAATCCCTGACCGATAAACTCATCTTT